This TCR beta chain is drawn from a study of T cell repertoires in aging, cancer and after chemotherapy. Study details: Six age groups, ranging from 30 or younger to 70 or older, included the donors.

TCR beta rearrangements were amplified from peripheral blood genomic DNA. Comments on this clonotype: Its antigen remains unknown.

Rearranged V-D-J TRB sequences were amplified with a mixed TRB-A/B primer pool. TCRdb re-derived calls from the multiplex PCR reads in MiXCR, one entry per CDR3 protein. The table lists 9,500 to 12,000 distinct CDR3 sequences, around 35% of them singletons. Study-wide results and caveats: Age-matched healthy donors had significantly more diverse, less clonal blood TCR repertoires than untreated cancer patients.

The V end was cut by 0 bases, the J end by 4 bases, with 7 bases between. The CDR3 length is 14 residues. Germline CDR1 LNHNV, CDR2 YYDKDF (reference sequence). The gene calls are TRBV15 and TRBJ2-1; D could derive from TRBD1 or TRBD2 (5 bases each). The sequencing input was blood. The source is a human donor in good health. This CDR3 is CATSRDGGYNEQFF. The DNA for the CDR3 is TGTGCCACCAGCAGAGATGGGGGATACAATGAGCAGTTCTTC. Looking up the rest from reference TRBV15 and TRBJ2-1 gives the full variable domain: DAMVIQNPRYQVTQFGKPVTLSCSQTLNHNVMYWYQQKSSQAPKLLFHYYDKDFNNEADTPDNFQSRRPNTSFCFLDIRSPGLGDTAMYLCATSRDGGYNEQFFGPGTRLTVL.